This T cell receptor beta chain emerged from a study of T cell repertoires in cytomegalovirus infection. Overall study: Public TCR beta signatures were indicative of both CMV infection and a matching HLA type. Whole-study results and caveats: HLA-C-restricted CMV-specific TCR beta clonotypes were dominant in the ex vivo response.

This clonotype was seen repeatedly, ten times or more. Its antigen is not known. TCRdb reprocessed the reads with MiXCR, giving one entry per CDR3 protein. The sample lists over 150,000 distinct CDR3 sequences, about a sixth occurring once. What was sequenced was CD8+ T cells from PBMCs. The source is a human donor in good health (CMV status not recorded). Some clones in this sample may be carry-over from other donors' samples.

The CDR3 nucleotides are TGTGCCAGCAGTCACTCCTACGAGCAGTACTTC. Its translation: CASSHSYEQYF. This rearrangement joins TRBV28 to TRBJ2-7, with unresolved D. Trimming stripped 5 bases from V and 0 bases from J, with 2 bases between. The germline V gene encodes CDR1 MDHEN and CDR2 SYDVKM. This CDR3 has 11 residues.